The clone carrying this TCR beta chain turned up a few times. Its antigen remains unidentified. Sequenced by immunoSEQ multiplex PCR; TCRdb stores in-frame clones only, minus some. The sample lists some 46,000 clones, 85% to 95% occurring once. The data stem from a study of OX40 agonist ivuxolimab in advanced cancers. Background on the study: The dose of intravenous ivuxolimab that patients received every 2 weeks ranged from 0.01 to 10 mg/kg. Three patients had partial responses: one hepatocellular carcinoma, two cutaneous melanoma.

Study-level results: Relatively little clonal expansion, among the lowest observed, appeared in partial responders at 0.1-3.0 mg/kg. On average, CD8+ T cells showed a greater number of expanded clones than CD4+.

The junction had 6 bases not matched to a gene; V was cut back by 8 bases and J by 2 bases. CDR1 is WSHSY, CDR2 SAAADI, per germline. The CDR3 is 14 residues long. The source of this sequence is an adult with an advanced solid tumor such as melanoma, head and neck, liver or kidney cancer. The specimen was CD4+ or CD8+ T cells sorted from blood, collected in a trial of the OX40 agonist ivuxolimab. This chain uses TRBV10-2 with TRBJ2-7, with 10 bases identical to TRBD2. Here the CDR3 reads CASSPGLAPYEQYF. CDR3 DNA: TGCGCCAGCTCACCGGGACTAGCGCCCTACGAGCAGTACTTC.